This TCR beta chain was sequenced during a study of glioma-infiltrating T cells after dendritic cell vaccination. Study at large: Dendritic cell vaccination trial patients had either newly diagnosed or recurrent glioblastoma.

The primer mix had 60 V beta and 13 J beta primers. The protocol was immunoSEQ multiplex PCR, while the TCRdb copy is restricted to in-frame clones and leaves out a portion. Of 65,000 to 80,000 clones listed, around 90% are singletons. Time point noted: after dendritic cell vaccination, including at tumor progression/relapse. Only patients with spare fresh-frozen tumor and over two years of follow-up were included. Germline-derived CDR1 and CDR2 are MNHNS and SASEGT. This CDR3 region has 14 residues. V was pared by 6 bases and J by 1 base, with 10 bases between. The chain combines TRBV6-1 with TRBJ2-1; weak D call: TRBD1 (6 bases). The receptor was isolated from a human donor with glioblastoma. The sequencing used blood, collected after dendritic cell vaccination. The CDR3, as DNA: TGTGCCAGCAGCCCACAGGGATCCTACAATGAGCAGTTCTTC. It specifies CASSPQGSYNEQFF.